The 10 T cell receptor beta chains reported below all come from one sample, sequenced in a study of regulatory T cells in long-lasting Graves disease. Documented time point: newly diagnosed GD, antithyroid drugs for less than 3 months. RNA isolated from PBMCs was used to make the TCR library. Arm-PCR with iRepertoire HTBI primers amplified the CDR3 regions for these TCR beta libraries. MiXCR, applied by TCRdb to the multiplex PCR reads, yields one record per CDR3 protein. The data contain over 200,000 distinct CDR3 sequences, around 19% of them singletons. The same sample was also studied in work on T cells in Graves' hyperthyroidism and ophthalmopathy.

The sequenced sample was peripheral blood mononuclear cells (PBMCs), obtained at new diagnosis, from a patient treated with antithyroid drugs. These receptors were taken from a woman aged 25 to 39 with Graves disease.

V usage is TRBV6-1 and J usage is TRBJ1-3, with no clear D. Germline V gene sequence: CDR1 MNHNS, CDR2 SASEGT. Trimming left V 2 bases short and J 4 bases short, with 9 bases between. This CDR3 spans 14 amino acids. The CDR3 region has the DNA TGTGCCAGCAGTGAAACAGCTAACGGAAACACCATATATTTT. It is translated as CASSETANGNTIYF.

In this sample, this clonotype turned up many times. This rearrangement joins TRBV6-2 or TRBV6-3 to TRBJ2-3, with D possibly matching TRBD1 (6 bases). This CDR3 region has 14 residues. The V end lost 6 bases, the J end lost 5 bases, and 15 bases lay between the germline ends. Germline lookup yields CDR1 MNHEY and CDR2 SVGEGT. The CDR3 coding sequence is TGTGCCAGCAGGGGTTCAGGGGAAGGAGATACGCAGTATTTT. It yields the protein CASRGSGEGDTQYF.

The chain has TRBV7-2 and TRBJ1-3; the D gene is possibly TRBD1 (5 bases). Per germline, CDR1 SGHTA and CDR2 FQGNSA. Trimming removed 11 bases at V and 3 bases at J, with 11 bases between. The CDR3 has 12 amino acids. CDR3 in DNA: TGTGCCGGCAACCAGGGTGGAAACACCATATATTTT. It codes for CAGNQGGNTIYF. Supplemented by reference TRBV7-2 and TRBJ1-3, the full variable domain reads GAGVSQSPSNKVTEKGKDVELRCDPISGHTALYWYRQSLGQGLEFLIYFQGNSAPDKSGLPSDRFSAERTGGSVSTLTIQRTQQEDSAVYLCAGNQGGNTIYFGEGSWLTVV.

In this sample, this clonotype turned up many times. The chain uses TRBV3-1 and TRBJ2-3; maybe TRBD2 (6 bases). There are 14 residues in the CDR3. V shed 7 bases and J shed 0 bases, with 11 bases lying between them. CDR1 is LGHDT, CDR2 YNNKEL, per germline (reference sequence). CDR3 loop: CASTGGDSTDTQYF. CDR3 nucleotide sequence: TGTGCCAGCACCGGGGGAGATAGCACAGATACGCAGTATTTT.

This clonotype has at least ten counts. Mismatch with germline at one junction end may stem from a read error. J is TRBJ1-4 and V is TRBV4-1, with D possibly matching TRBD1 (6 bases). The CDR3 has 16 residues. In germline, CDR1 is MGHRA, CDR2 YSYEKL. CDR3 nucleotides: TGTGCCAGCAGCCAAGATGCGGGGCAGGGGACTGAAAAACTGTTTTTT. It translates to CASSQDAGQGTEKLFF.

This clonotype was seen repeatedly, ten times or more. The chain carries TRBV20-1 and TRBJ2-1; D gene unclear. The V and J ends lost 1 base and 0 bases respectively, with 7 bases between them. CDR1 is DFQATT, CDR2 SNEGSKA, per germline (reference sequence). This CDR3 region has 14 residues. As DNA, the CDR3 is TGCAGTGCTAGAGGCCTGAGCTCCTACAATGAGCAGTTCTTC. This translates into CSARGLSSYNEQFF.

This clonotype was recorded at least ten times. The CDR3 spells CASRQGHATNEKLFF. The CDR3 bases are TGCGCCAGCCGACAGGGTCATGCAACTAATGAAAAACTGTTTTTT. The rearrangement joins TRBV5-1 to TRBJ1-4; 7 bases align to TRBD1. Germline V gene sequence: CDR1 SGHRS, CDR2 YFSETQ. The CDR3 has 15 residues. Trimming cost V 7 bases and J 0 bases; bases outside gene matches: 6.

This clonotype was counted at least ten times. The chain carries TRBV5-1 and TRBJ1-1, with 8 bases identical to TRBD1. Looked up from germline, CDR1 is SGHRS and CDR2 is YFSETQ. The V segment lost 3 bases and the J segment 5 bases; nucleotides outside the gene matches: 9. This CDR3 spans 15 amino acids. As DNA, the CDR3 is TGCGCCAGCAGCTCGCAATGGGACAGGTCTACTGAAGCTTTCTTT. As protein: CASSSQWDRSTEAFF.

In this sample, this clonotype turned up many times. The CDR3 is CASRSGTGGPGELFF. The CDR3 bases are TGTGCCAGCAGATCCGGGACAGGGGGCCCCGGGGAGCTGTTTTTT. The chain recombines TRBV7-2 with TRBJ2-2; 12 nucleotides agree with TRBD1. Germline V gene data show CDR1 as SGHTA and CDR2 as FQGNSA. This CDR3 contains 15 residues. The trim removed 6 bases at V and 6 bases at J, leaving 5 bases unmatched.

This clonotype was seen many times. Germline is not matched at one junction end, which may reflect a read error. The chain uses TRBV5-5 and TRBJ2-3; possibly TRBD1 or TRBD2 for D (5 bases each). CDR1 is SGHKS, CDR2 YYEKEE, per germline (reference sequence). CDR3 length equals 16 residues. The CDR3 bases are TGCGCCAGCAGCTTCTCCGGGACGGCTAGCACAGATACGCAGTATTTT. Protein sequence: CASSFSGTASTDTQYF.